This is a list of T cell receptor beta chains from one sample in a study of shared clonotypes between healthy human individuals. The assay was immunoSEQ multiplex PCR, and TCRdb's table has in-frame clones only and misses some. The table shows 850,000 to 1,200,000 clones, with approximately 72% occurring only once. Sequenced material: memory CD4+ T cells sorted from blood. All receptors come from a man aged 18 to 29 in good health. Both conserved end residues are part of each CDR3. The order of the fields is V gene, D gene, clone size, J gene, CDR3 protein, CDR3 DNA. D genes are given only for firm matches. The size of a clone is reported for some rows only, either as once, few or many, or as a class for expanded clones.

>TRBV5-4|NA|NA|TRBJ1-2
CASSLGRIRQGGYTF
TGTGCCAGCAGCTTGGGGCGAATAAGGCAGGGGGGCTACACCTTC
>TRBV2|NA|NA|TRBJ1-1
CASSLDLMEAFF
TGTGCCAGCAGTCTCGACCTAATGGAGGCTTTCTTT
>TRBV4-3|NA|NA|TRBJ2-1
CASSQGGGSYNEQFF
TGCGCCAGCAGCCAGGGGGGCGGGAGCTACAATGAGCAGTTCTTC
>TRBV30|NA|NA|TRBJ2-6
CACPLWGSGANVLTF
TGTGCCTGCCCCCTGTGGGGCTCTGGGGCCAACGTCCTGACTTTC
>TRBV6-1|NA|NA|TRBJ1-1
CASSFRMTGYTEAFF
TGTGCCAGCAGTTTCCGGATGACGGGATACACTGAAGCTTTCTTT
>TRBV30|TRBD1|NA|TRBJ1-6
CAWEGPGQINSPLHF
TGTGCCTGGGAGGGGCCGGGACAGATTAATTCACCCCTCCACTTT
>TRBV11-2|TRBD1|NA|TRBJ2-7
CASSLGQGGLSYEQYF
TGTGCCAGCAGCTTAGGACAGGGGGGTCTCTCCTACGAGCAGTACTTC
>TRBV5-1|NA|NA|TRBJ1-2
CASSLDDSDPFGYTF
TGCGCCAGCAGCTTGGACGACAGCGATCCTTTTGGCTACACCTTC
>TRBV6-6|NA|NA|TRBJ1-5
CASSPTGPNQPQHF
TGTGCCAGCAGCCCCACAGGGCCCAATCAGCCCCAGCATTTT
>TRBV7-2|TRBD1|NA|TRBJ2-1
CASSLGGGQPYNEQFF
TGTGCCAGCAGCTTAGGAGGGGGACAGCCGTACAATGAGCAGTTCTTC
>TRBV7-7|TRBD2|NA|TRBJ2-5
CASSLAGLAVQETQYF
TGTGCTAGCAGCTTGGCGGGACTAGCGGTACAAGAGACCCAGTACTTC
>TRBV18|TRBD2|NA|TRBJ2-3
CASSLSGGAEDTQYF
TGTGCCAGCTCACTTAGCGGGGGGGCGGAAGATACGCAGTATTTT
>TRBV5-6|NA|NA|TRBJ2-7
CASSLTKGIFVNEQYF
TGTGCCAGCAGCTTGACGAAGGGAATCTTCGTGAACGAGCAGTACTTC
>TRBV6-1|TRBD2|NA|TRBJ2-4
CASNGLGAKNIQYF
TGTGCCAGCAACGGACTAGGGGCCAAAAACATTCAGTACTTC
>TRBV2|TRBD2|once|TRBJ2-7
CASSEETSGIYSSYEQYF
TGTGCCAGCAGTGAAGAGACTAGCGGGATCTACTCTTCCTACGAGCAGTACTTC
>TRBV5-6|TRBD1|NA|TRBJ1-1
CASSYQPGTGPLGAFF
TGTGCCAGCAGCTATCAACCCGGGACAGGGCCGCTCGGAGCTTTCTTT
>TRBV11-2|NA|NA|TRBJ2-1
CASSPGWNEQFF
TGTGCCAGCAGCCCAGGATGGAATGAGCAGTTCTTC
>TRBV27|NA|NA|TRBJ2-3
CASSPGIMAGGTDTQYF
TGTGCCAGCAGTCCCGGCATCATGGCAGGGGGCACAGATACGCAGTATTTT